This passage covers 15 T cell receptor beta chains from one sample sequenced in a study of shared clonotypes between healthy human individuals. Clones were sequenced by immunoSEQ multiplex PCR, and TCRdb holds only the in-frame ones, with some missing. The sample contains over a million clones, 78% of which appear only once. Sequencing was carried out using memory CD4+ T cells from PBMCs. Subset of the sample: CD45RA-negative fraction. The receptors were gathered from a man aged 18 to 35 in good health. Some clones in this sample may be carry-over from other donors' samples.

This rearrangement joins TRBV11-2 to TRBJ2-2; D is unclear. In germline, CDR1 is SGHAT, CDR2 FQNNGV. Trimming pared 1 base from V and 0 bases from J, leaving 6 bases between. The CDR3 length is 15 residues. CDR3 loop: CASSLGLTNTGELFF. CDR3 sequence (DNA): TGTGCCAGCAGCTTAGGCCTAACGAACACCGGGGAGCTGTTTTTT.

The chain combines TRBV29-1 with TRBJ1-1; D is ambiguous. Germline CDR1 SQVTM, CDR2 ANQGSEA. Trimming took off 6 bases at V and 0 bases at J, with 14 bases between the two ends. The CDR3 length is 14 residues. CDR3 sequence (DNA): TGCAGCGTCCACCACACCAACATGAACACTGAAGCTTTCTTT. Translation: CSVHHTNMNTEAFF.

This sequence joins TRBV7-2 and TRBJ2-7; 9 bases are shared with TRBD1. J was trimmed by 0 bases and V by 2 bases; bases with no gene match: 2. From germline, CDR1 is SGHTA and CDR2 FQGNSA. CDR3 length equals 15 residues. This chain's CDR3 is CASSLQTGGSYEQYF. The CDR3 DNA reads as TGTGCCAGCAGCTTACAGACAGGGGGCTCCTACGAGCAGTACTTC.

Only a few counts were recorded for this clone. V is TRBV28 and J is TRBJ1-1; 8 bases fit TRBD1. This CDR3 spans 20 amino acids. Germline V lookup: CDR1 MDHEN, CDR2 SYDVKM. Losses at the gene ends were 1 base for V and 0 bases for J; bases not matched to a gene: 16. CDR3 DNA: TGTGCCAGCAGTTTATTAGGGTTCGGGGCAGGGGGCCGGGTGAACACTGAAGCTTTCTTT. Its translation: CASSLLGFGAGGRVNTEAFF.

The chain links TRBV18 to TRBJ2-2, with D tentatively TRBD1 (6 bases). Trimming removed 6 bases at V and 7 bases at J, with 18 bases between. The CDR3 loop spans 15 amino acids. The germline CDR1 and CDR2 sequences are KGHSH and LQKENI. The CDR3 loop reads CASSQSHRENGELFF. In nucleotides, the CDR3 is TGTGCCAGCTCTCAATCCCACAGGGAAAACGGGGAGCTGTTTTTT.

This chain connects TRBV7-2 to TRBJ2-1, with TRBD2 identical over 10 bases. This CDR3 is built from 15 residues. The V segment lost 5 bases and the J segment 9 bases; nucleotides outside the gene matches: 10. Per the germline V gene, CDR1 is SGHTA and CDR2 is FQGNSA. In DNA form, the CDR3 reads TGTGCCAGCAGCCTCCTAGCGGGAGAGTTTGGTGAGCAGTTCTTC. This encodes CASSLLAGEFGEQFF.

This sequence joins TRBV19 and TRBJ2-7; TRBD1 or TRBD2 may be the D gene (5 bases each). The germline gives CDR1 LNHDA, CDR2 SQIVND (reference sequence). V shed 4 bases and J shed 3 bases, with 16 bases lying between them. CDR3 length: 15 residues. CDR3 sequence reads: CASSTLPGPNYEQYF. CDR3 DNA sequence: TGTGCCAGTAGTACTCTACCGGGACCGAACTACGAGCAGTACTTC.

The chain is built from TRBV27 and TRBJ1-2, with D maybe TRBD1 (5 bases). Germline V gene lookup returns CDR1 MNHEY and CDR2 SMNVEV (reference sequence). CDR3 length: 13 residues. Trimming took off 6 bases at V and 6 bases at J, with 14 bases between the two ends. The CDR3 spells CASSWDGFNGYTF. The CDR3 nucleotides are TGTGCCAGCAGCTGGGACGGATTTAATGGCTACACCTTC.

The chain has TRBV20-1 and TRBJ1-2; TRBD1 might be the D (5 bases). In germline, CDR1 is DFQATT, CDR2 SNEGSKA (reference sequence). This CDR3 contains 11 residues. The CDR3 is CTARQGYGYTF. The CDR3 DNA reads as TGCACCGCCAGGCAGGGCTATGGCTACACCTTC.

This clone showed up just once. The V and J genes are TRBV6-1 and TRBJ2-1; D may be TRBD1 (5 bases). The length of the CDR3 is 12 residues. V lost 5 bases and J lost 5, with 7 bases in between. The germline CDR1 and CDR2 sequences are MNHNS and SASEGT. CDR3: CASSRQHNEQFF. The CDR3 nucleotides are TGTGCCAGCAGTAGACAGCACAATGAGCAGTTCTTC.

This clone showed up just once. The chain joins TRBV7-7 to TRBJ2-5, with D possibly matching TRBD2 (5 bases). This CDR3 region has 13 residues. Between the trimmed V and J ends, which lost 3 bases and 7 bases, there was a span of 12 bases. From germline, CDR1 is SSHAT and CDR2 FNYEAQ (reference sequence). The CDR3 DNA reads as TGTGCCAGCAGCTTTAGCGAGTTGACGACCCAGTACTTC. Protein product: CASSFSELTTQYF.

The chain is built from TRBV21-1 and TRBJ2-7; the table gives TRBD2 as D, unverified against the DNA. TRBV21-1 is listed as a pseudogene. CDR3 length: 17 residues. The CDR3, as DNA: TGTGCCAGCAGCCATGCGGGCGGTGAAGGACCAACCTACGAGCAGTACTTC. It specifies CASSHAGGEGPTYEQYF.

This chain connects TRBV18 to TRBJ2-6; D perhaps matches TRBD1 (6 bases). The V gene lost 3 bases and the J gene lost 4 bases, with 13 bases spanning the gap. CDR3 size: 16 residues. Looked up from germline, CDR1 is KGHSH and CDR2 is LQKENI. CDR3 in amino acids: CASSPITGTGANVLTF. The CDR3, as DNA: TGTGCCAGCTCACCGATCACAGGGACCGGGGCCAACGTCCTGACTTTC.

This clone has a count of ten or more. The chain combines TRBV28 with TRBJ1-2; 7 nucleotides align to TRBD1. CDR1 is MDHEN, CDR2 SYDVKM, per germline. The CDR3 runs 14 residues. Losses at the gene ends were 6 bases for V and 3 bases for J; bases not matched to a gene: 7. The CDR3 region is CASSNHQGDYGYTF. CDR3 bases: TGTGCCAGCAGCAACCACCAGGGGGACTATGGCTACACCTTC.

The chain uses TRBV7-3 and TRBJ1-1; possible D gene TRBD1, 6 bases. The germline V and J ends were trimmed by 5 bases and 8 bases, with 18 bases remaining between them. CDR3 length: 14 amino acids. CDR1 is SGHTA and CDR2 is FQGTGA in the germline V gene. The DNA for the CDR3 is TGTGCCAGCAGCCCAGACCAGGGGCCCAAAGAAGCTTTCTTT. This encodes CASSPDQGPKEAFF.